This is a list of T cell receptor beta chains from one sample in a study of blood T cell repertoires in COVID-19. Clones were read by immunoSEQ multiplex PCR, and TCRdb kept only the in-frame ones, dropping some. The table lists 87,000 or so clones, around 86% of them singletons, with under 6% in the top ten. Material for sequencing was peripheral blood. These receptors were collected from a man in his forties with acute or convalescent COVID-19. The CDR3 runs from the conserved cysteine through the conserved F or W. The D gene is left open where the match is weak.

v_gene,j_gene,d_gene,CDR3aa
TRBV5-8,TRBJ2-5,.,CASSLDLEAGETQYF
TRBV27,TRBJ1-1,.,CASSLSPGGNTEAFF
TRBV25-1,TRBJ2-7,.,CASSEFGVYEQYF
TRBV6-2/TRBV6-3,TRBJ1-5,.,CASSQLLLSNQPQHF
TRBV2,TRBJ1-6,.,CASSPGHGDSPLHF
TRBV5-1,TRBJ1-2,.,CASSLGPQEDGYTF
TRBV15,TRBJ1-5,.,CATSPRGQRNQPQHF
TRBV29-1,TRBJ1-2,TRBD1,CSVEQGNYGYTF
TRBV18,TRBJ2-7,.,CASSQQDRSEQYF
TRBV5-1,TRBJ2-7,TRBD1,CASSSDGQGRYEQYF
TRBV5-1,TRBJ1-4,.,CASSLAGIKEKLFF
TRBV18,TRBJ2-1,TRBD1,CASSPGQSSYNEQFF
TRBV6-1,TRBJ1-2,.,CASSESTVRVTTNYGYTF
TRBV29-1,TRBJ1-1,.,CSVEAWDIKTNAEAFF
TRBV7-2,TRBJ2-7,.,CASSFSRGASWDEQYF
TRBV6-6,TRBJ1-3,.,CASSYSTHSGNTIYF
TRBV2,TRBJ2-2,TRBD1,CASKKQGAVGELFF
TRBV13,TRBJ2-5,.,CASSFGTPAGTQETQYF
TRBV12-5,TRBJ1-1,.,CASGYMNTEAFF
TRBV3-1/TRBV3-2,TRBJ2-7,TRBD2,CASSQGLADEQYF
TRBV5-1,TRBJ2-2,TRBD2,CASTIAGTSGTGELFF
TRBV20-1,TRBJ1-4,.,CSARTGEKLFF
TRBV10-3,TRBJ1-1,.,CAISGDAGSLVNTEAFF
TRBV10-1,TRBJ1-4,.,CASLGGSPNEKLFF
TRBV7-2,TRBJ2-2,.,CASSPVAGANTGELFF
TRBV30,TRBJ2-7,TRBD1,CAWSGGTGHSYEQYF
TRBV4-1,TRBJ1-6,TRBD1,CASSDINRGSPLHF
TRBV5-1,TRBJ2-1,.,CASSLALGAPYNEQFF
TRBV7-6,TRBJ2-3,TRBD1,CASSSGDRGLDTQYF
TRBV6-5,TRBJ1-2,TRBD1,CASRGDRVRGYTF